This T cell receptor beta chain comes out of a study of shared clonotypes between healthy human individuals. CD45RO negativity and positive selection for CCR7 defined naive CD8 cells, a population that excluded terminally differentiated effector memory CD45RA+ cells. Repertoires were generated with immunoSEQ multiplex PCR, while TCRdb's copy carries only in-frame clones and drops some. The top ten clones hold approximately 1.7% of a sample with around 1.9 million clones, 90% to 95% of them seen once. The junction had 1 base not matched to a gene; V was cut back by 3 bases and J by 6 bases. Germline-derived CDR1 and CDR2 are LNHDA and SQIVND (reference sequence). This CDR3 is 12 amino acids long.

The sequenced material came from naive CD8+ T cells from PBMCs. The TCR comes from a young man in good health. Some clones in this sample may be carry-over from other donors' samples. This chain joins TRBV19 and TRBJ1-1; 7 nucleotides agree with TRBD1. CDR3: CASSMTGSEAFF. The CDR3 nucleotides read TGTGCCAGTAGTATGACAGGGTCTGAAGCTTTCTTT.